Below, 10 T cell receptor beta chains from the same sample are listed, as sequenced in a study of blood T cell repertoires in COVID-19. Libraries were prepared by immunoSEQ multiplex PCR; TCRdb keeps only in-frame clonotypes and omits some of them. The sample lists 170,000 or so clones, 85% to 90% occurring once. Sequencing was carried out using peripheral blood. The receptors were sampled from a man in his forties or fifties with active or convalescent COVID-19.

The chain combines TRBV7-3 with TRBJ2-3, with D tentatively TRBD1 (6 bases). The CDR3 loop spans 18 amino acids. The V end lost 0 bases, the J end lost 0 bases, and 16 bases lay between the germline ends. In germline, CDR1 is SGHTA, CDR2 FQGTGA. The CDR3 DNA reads TGTGCCAGCAGCTTAACCACATCGACAGGAACTAGCACAGATACGCAGTATTTT. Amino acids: CASSLTTSTGTSTDTQYF.

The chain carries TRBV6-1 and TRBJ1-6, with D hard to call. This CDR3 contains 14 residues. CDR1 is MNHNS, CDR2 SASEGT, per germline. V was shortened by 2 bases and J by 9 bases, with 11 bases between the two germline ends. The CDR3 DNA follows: TGTGCCAGCAGTGAAATAGACTTAGGTTCACCCCTCCACTTT. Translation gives CASSEIDLGSPLHF.

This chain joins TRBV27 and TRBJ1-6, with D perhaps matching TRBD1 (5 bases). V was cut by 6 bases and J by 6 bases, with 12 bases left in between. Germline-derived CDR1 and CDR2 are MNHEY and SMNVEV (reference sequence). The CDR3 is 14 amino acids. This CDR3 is CASSFQGSNSPLHF. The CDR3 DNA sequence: TGTGCCAGCAGCTTCCAGGGTTCTAATTCACCCCTCCACTTT.

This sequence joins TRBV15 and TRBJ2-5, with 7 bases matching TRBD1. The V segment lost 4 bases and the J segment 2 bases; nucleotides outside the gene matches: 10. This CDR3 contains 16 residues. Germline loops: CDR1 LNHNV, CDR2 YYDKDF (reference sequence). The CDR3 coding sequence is TGTGCCACCAGCAATTGGGGGACAGTAAAGCAAGAGACCCAGTACTTC. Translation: CATSNWGTVKQETQYF.

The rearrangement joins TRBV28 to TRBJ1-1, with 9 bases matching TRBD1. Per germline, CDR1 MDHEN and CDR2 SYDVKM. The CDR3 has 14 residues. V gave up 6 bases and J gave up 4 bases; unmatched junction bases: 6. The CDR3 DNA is TGTGCCAGCAGAATACAGGGGGCAACCACTGAAGCTTTCTTT. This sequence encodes CASRIQGATTEAFF.

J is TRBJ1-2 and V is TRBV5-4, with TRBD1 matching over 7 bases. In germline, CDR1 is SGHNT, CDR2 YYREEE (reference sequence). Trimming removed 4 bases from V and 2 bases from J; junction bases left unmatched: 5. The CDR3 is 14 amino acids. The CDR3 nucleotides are TGTGCCAGCAGCCCGACAGGGACGAACTATGGCTACACCTTC. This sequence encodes CASSPTGTNYGYTF.

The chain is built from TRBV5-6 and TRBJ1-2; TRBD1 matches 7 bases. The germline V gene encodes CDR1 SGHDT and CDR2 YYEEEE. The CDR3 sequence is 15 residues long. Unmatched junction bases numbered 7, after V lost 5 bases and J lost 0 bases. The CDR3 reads CASSSGGRANYGYTF. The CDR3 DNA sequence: TGTGCCAGCAGTTCAGGGGGGAGAGCTAACTATGGCTACACCTTC.

The CDR3 bases are TGTGCCATCAAGACCGGACAGGGTATACATGGCTACACCTTC. It translates to CAIKTGQGIHGYTF. This rearrangement joins TRBV10-3 to TRBJ1-2, with 8 bases fitting TRBD1. This CDR3 is 14 amino acids long. V lost 7 bases to trimming and J lost 6 bases; unmatched junction nucleotides: 10. Germline CDR1 and CDR2: ENHRY and SYGVKD.

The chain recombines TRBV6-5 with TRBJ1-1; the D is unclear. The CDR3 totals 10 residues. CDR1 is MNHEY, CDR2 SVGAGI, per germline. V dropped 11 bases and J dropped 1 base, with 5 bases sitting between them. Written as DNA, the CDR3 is TGTGCCGCGGGGAACACTGAAGCTTTCTTT. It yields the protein CAAGNTEAFF.

DNA of the CDR3: TGTGCCAGCAGCCTTAGCGTGGCAGATACGCAGTATTTT. Encoded protein: CASSLSVADTQYF. This chain joins TRBV14 and TRBJ2-3, with D perhaps matching TRBD2 (5 bases). The CDR3 is 13 residues long. V was cut by 4 bases and J by 4 bases, with 9 bases left in between. The V gene's germline CDR1 is SGHDN and CDR2 FVKESK.